The TCR beta chain under discussion was sequenced for a study of CD8 T cell repertoires and HIV-1 epitope variants. Survey-depth immunoSEQ sequencing covered TCR beta CDR3 regions. The table came from immunoSEQ multiplex PCR; TCRdb's copy has only in-frame clones and leaves some out. The sample carries a few thousand clones, more than 60% recorded once. This clone was observed a handful of times. The antigen remains unidentified. The CDR3 contains 15 residues. Trimming left V 4 bases short and J 8 bases short, with 20 bases between. Germline V gives CDR1 LNHDA, CDR2 SQIVND (reference sequence). This TCR was sampled from a male donor with HIV. The chain links TRBV19 to TRBJ1-2; D is perhaps TRBD1 (5 bases). Sequencing was performed on cultured CD8+ T cells derived from PBMCs. The CDR3 loop reads CASSSRGRSSGGYTF. The CDR3 region has the DNA TGTGCCAGTAGTAGCCGGGGACGGTCGTCGGGAGGCTACACCTTC.